A single sample is the source of the 24 T cell receptor beta chains below, sequenced in a study of PD-L1 blockade in urothelial cancer. Generated by immunoSEQ multiplex PCR, the TCRdb table keeps only in-frame clones and is missing some. The table lists 50,000 or so clones, around three quarters of them singletons. Sequences were derived from PBMCs, sampled around atezolizumab (anti-PD-L1) treatment. These receptor sequences come from a man between 65 and 79 years old with urothelial cancer.

This chain links TRBV6-1 with TRBJ1-1, with a weak D call TRBD1 (5 bases). CDR3 length equals 15 residues. Germline assignment: CDR1 MNHNS and CDR2 SASEGT. The V end was cut by 9 bases, the J end by 0 bases, with 17 bases between. Here the CDR3 DNA reads TGTGCCAGTCCCGCCCCCACAGGCTTGAACACTGAAGCTTTCTTT. This codes for CASPAPTGLNTEAFF.

This clone was counted a few times. V and J are TRBV18 and TRBJ2-3; the D gene is possibly TRBD1 (6 bases). The germline V gene encodes CDR1 KGHSH and CDR2 LQKENI. Trimming left V 5 bases short and J 0 bases short, with 9 bases between. This CDR3 has 14 amino acids. CDR3 region: CASSWTVSTDTQYF. The DNA for the CDR3 is TGTGCCAGCTCATGGACAGTTAGCACAGATACGCAGTATTTT.

CDR3 in DNA: TGTGCCAGCTCACTTGACAGGGGACCGGAGACCCAGTACTTC. This sequence encodes CASSLDRGPETQYF. V gene TRBV18 combines with J gene TRBJ2-5; 8 bases match TRBD1. Trimming took 4 bases from V and 5 from J; bases not matched to a gene: 6. Germline values: CDR1 KGHSH, CDR2 LQKENI. The length of the CDR3 is 14 residues.

This clone has just a few counts. The chain employs TRBV5-4 and TRBJ1-6; possible D gene TRBD1, 6 bases. CDR3 length: 15 amino acids. Germline CDR1 is SGHNT and CDR2 is YYREEE (reference sequence). Trimming pared 0 bases from V and 5 bases from J, leaving 9 bases between. This chain's CDR3 is CASSLGTGNNSPLHF. DNA of the CDR3: TGTGCCAGCAGCTTGGGTACAGGGAATAATTCACCCCTCCACTTT.

This sequence joins TRBV4-1 and TRBJ1-6; 8 bases agree with TRBD1. V was clipped by 5 bases and J by 8 bases; unmatched bases: 5. CDR1 and CDR2 (germline): MGHRA, YSYEKL. The CDR3 consists of 14 residues. The CDR3 region is CASSVDRGYSPLHF. The CDR3 DNA is TGCGCCAGCAGCGTCGACAGGGGTTATTCACCCCTCCACTTT.

The chain links TRBV4-2 to TRBJ2-2; TRBD2 aligns across 7 bases. The CDR3 consists of 15 residues. Per germline, CDR1 LGHNA and CDR2 YNFKEQ. Germline trimming cut 4 bases from V and 3 bases from J; bases unmatched to any gene: 5. The CDR3 protein is CASSPRGGYTGELFF. CDR3 sequence (DNA): TGTGCCAGCAGCCCGCGGGGAGGGTACACCGGGGAGCTGTTTTTT.

V usage is TRBV7-3 and J usage is TRBJ2-1, with TRBD1 matching over 9 bases. Per the germline V gene, CDR1 is SGHTA and CDR2 is FQGTGA. V lost 5 bases to trimming and J lost 4 bases; unmatched junction nucleotides: 18. The CDR3 totals 19 residues. CDR3 nucleotide sequence: TGTGCCAGCAGCCGAAAGGACAGGGGACGGCGGGATCTATACAATGAGCAGTTCTTC. It specifies CASSRKDRGRRDLYNEQFF.

The chain has TRBV30 and TRBJ1-2; D unclear. Deletions cut 0 bases from V and 7 bases from J, with 12 bases between. CDR1 GTSNPN and CDR2 SVGIG come from the germline V gene (reference sequence). CDR3 length equals 13 residues. This CDR3 is CAWSVWGSGGYTF. The DNA for the CDR3 is TGTGCCTGGAGTGTCTGGGGTAGCGGTGGCTACACCTTC.

This chain joins TRBV7-2 and TRBJ1-2, with TRBD1 as a possible D gene (6 bases). Trimming took off 1 base at V and 2 bases at J, with 14 bases between the two ends. In germline, CDR1 is SGHTA, CDR2 FQGNSA. The CDR3 is 16 amino acids. CDR3 residues: CASSLETGVSNYGYTF. CDR3 in DNA: TGTGCCAGCAGCTTAGAGACAGGCGTTTCGAACTATGGCTACACCTTC. The full variable domain, its missing parts supplied by reference TRBV7-2 and TRBJ1-2, is GAGVSQSPSNKVTEKGKDVELRCDPISGHTALYWYRQSLGQGLEFLIYFQGNSAPDKSGLPSDRFSAERTGGSVSTLTIQRTQQEDSAVYLCASSLETGVSNYGYTFGSGTRLTVV.

This clone turned up a few times. The rearrangement uses TRBV5-1 and TRBJ2-7; 9 bases line up with TRBD2. The CDR3 spans 14 residues. Trimming took 3 bases from V and 3 from J; bases not matched to a gene: 4. Germline-derived CDR1 and CDR2 are SGHRS and YFSETQ. Here the CDR3 reads CASSSGAGGYEQYF. As DNA, the CDR3 is TGCGCCAGCAGCTCCGGAGCGGGGGGCTACGAGCAGTACTTC.

The chain uses TRBV5-1 and TRBJ2-1, with 14 bases fitting TRBD2. CDR1 SGHRS and CDR2 YFSETQ come from the germline V gene. V dropped 2 bases and J dropped 2; count of bases not matched to a gene: 9. The CDR3 length is 19 residues. This CDR3 reads CASSFTGTSGGIPYNEQFF. CDR3 DNA: TGCGCCAGCAGCTTTACCGGGACTAGCGGGGGAATACCCTACAATGAGCAGTTCTTC.

The rearrangement uses TRBV18 and TRBJ1-4, with D tentatively TRBD1 (5 bases). Between the trimmed V and J ends, which lost 1 base and 4 bases, there was a span of 10 bases. From germline, CDR1 is KGHSH and CDR2 LQKENI. CDR3 length equals 15 residues. CDR3 DNA: TGTGCCAGCTCACCACAGGGGCTACGTAATGAAAAACTGTTTTTT. Translation gives CASSPQGLRNEKLFF.

The V gene is TRBV7-3, the J gene TRBJ1-1; unclear D gene. Germline loops: CDR1 SGHTA, CDR2 FQGTGA. The CDR3 length is 13 residues. Trimming took off 3 bases at V and 2 bases at J, with 7 bases between the two ends. CDR3 loop: CASSFDKNTEAFF. The CDR3, as DNA: TGTGCCAGCAGCTTCGACAAAAACACTGAAGCTTTCTTT.

This clone was picked up one time. This chain links TRBV6-1 with TRBJ1-5; 10 bases are shared with TRBD1. The CDR3 extends over 18 amino acids. Germline V gene sequence: CDR1 MNHNS, CDR2 SASEGT. Trimming took 4 bases from V and 2 from J; bases not matched to a gene: 11. The CDR3 is CASSGQGARIYGNQPQHF. The CDR3 DNA reads TGTGCCAGCAGTGGACAGGGGGCGAGGATATATGGCAATCAGCCCCAGCATTTT.

The rearrangement links TRBV5-1 to TRBJ2-5; 8 bases are a match to TRBD2. Trimming took 4 bases from V and 4 from J; bases not matched to a gene: 3. The germline CDR1 and CDR2 sequences are SGHRS and YFSETQ. The length of the CDR3 is 13 residues. The CDR3 DNA is TGCGCCAGCAGCGCCGGGGGGGGAGAGACCCAGTACTTC. Its protein is CASSAGGGETQYF.

As for this clone: One end of the junction varies from germline; a read error may be responsible. This chain uses TRBV5-6 with TRBJ2-7; tentative D call: TRBD1 (6 bases). The CDR3 covers 15 residues. The germline CDR1 and CDR2 sequences are SGHDT and YYEEEE. CDR3 DNA: TGTGCCAGCAGCTTCAGGGGCCCTCTAGGCTACGCGCAGTACTTC. Its translation is CASSFRGPLGYAQYF. The whole variable domain, remainder taken from reference TRBV5-6 and TRBJ2-7, is DAGVTQSPTHLIKTRGQQVTLRCSPKSGHDTVSWYQQALGQGPQFIFQYYEEEERQRGNFPDRFSGHQFPNYSSELNVNALLLGDSALYLCASSFRGPLGYAQYFGPGTRLTVT.

The genes are TRBV7-9 and TRBJ2-1; TRBD2 matches at 13 bases. This CDR3 comprises 16 residues. The germline V gene has CDR1 SEHNR and CDR2 FQNEAQ (reference sequence). Germline trimming cut 5 bases from V and 6 bases from J; bases unmatched to any gene: 7. CDR3 amino acids: CASSHRTSGRSNEQFF. The DNA of the CDR3 is TGTGCCAGCAGCCACAGGACTAGCGGGAGAAGCAATGAGCAGTTCTTC.

V usage is TRBV6-6 and J usage is TRBJ1-2; D ambiguous. CDR1 is MNHNY and CDR2 is SVGAGI in the germline V gene (reference sequence). The CDR3 runs to 13 residues. The V and J ends lost 6 bases and 8 bases respectively, with 16 bases between them. The chain's CDR3 is CASSQEQNRGYTF. In DNA form, the CDR3 reads TGTGCCAGCAGCCAGGAACAAAACCGGGGCTACACCTTC.

V and J are TRBV30 and TRBJ1-1, with D possibly TRBD1 on 6 matching bases. The length of the CDR3 is 13 residues. Trimming pared 3 bases from V and 5 bases from J, leaving 13 bases between. Per the germline V gene, CDR1 is GTSNPN and CDR2 is SVGIG (reference sequence). The CDR3 DNA is TGTGCCTGGAGCGGCGGGGGGCCGACTGAAGCTTTCTTT. It specifies CAWSGGGPTEAFF.

This clone was detected a few times. The rearrangement joins TRBV11-2 to TRBJ2-5, with 9 nucleotides matching TRBD1. Germline V gene sequence: CDR1 SGHAT, CDR2 FQNNGV. The CDR3 consists of 15 residues. Trimming cost V 5 bases and J 4 bases; bases outside gene matches: 8. Here the CDR3 DNA reads TGTGCCAGCAGCACTTACAGGGGGCGCCGAGAGACCCAGTACTTC. This translates into CASSTYRGRRETQYF. The full variable domain, in which reference TRBV11-2 and TRBJ2-5 provide the parts outside the CDR3, is EAGVAQSPRYKIIEKRQSVAFWCNPISGHATLYWYQQILGQGPKLLIQFQNNGVVDDSQLPKDRFSAERLKGVDSTLKIQPAKLEDSAVYLCASSTYRGRRETQYFGPGTRLLVL.

V gene TRBV28 combines with J gene TRBJ1-2; perhaps TRBD1 as D (6 bases). Germline V gives CDR1 MDHEN, CDR2 SYDVKM. The V gene lost 3 bases and the J gene lost 3 bases, with 20 bases spanning the gap. The CDR3 is made up of 17 amino acids. The CDR3 reads CASSFERGSRADYGYTF. CDR3 bases: TGTGCCAGCAGTTTCGAAAGGGGGAGTCGTGCGGACTATGGCTACACCTTC.

This chain connects TRBV19 to TRBJ2-2; 16 nucleotides agree with TRBD2. Unmatched junction bases numbered 5, after V lost 5 bases and J lost 8 bases. CDR1 LNHDA and CDR2 SQIVND come from the germline V gene (reference sequence). The CDR3 runs 16 residues. The CDR3 DNA reads TGTGCCAGTAGTGGGACTAGCGGGAGGGCCAGGGGGGAGCTGTTTTTT. Translating gives CASSGTSGRARGELFF.

The chain has TRBV2 and TRBJ1-1, with 7 bases identical to TRBD1. The V segment lost 4 bases and the J segment 3 bases; nucleotides outside the gene matches: 8. The CDR3 consists of 15 residues. The germline V gene has CDR1 SNHLY and CDR2 FYNNEI. Written as DNA, the CDR3 is TGTGCCAGCAGTGGGAGGGGCAGGGGGGACACTGAAGCTTTCTTT. It translates to CASSGRGRGDTEAFF.

This clone has only one observation. The chain couples TRBV7-9 to TRBJ2-1, with 10 bases identical to TRBD2. The CDR3 has 17 amino acids. Germline V gene data show CDR1 as SEHNR and CDR2 as FQNEAQ (reference sequence). The junction had 15 bases not matched to a gene; V was cut back by 5 bases and J by 8 bases. The CDR3 protein is CASSRDLAGESSDEQFF. The CDR3 DNA reads TGTGCCAGCAGCCGCGACCTAGCGGGAGAATCATCCGATGAGCAGTTCTTC.